The clone carrying this T cell receptor (beta chain) occurred a few times. The source of the sample is a study of blood T cell repertoires in COVID-19. For the study at large: T cells, B-cell-depleted T cells, or PBMCs supplied cDNA or gDNA.

The length of the CDR3 is 18 residues. How the authors handled the data: For nucleated cells, counts were estimated from reference gene primer amplification. The assay was immunoSEQ multiplex PCR, and TCRdb's table has in-frame clones only and misses some. D and trimming were read from the DNA, whereas the V and J calls and clone size are those reported in that table. The sample includes approximately 240,000 clones, roughly 84% of them seen just once. The clonotype was recovered from a middle-aged woman who had recovered from COVID-19. V gene TRBV21-1 combines with J gene TRBJ1-2; the DNA was not compared with TRBD1, the D call given in the table. TRBV21-1 is an annotated pseudogene. Sample: peripheral blood. Here the CDR3 reads CASSKRKGQALFNYGYTF. The CDR3 DNA follows: TGTGCCAGCAGCAAAAGGAAAGGACAGGCCTTGTTTAACTATGGCTACACCTTC.